The clone carrying this T cell receptor beta chain has just a few counts. Antigen unknown. The sample belongs to a study of CD8+CD57+ T cells in acquired aplastic anemia. Overall study context: The sorted CD4+ and CD8+ cells yielded an average about 3.5 ug of DNA.

CDR3 size: 14 residues. The V end lost 3 bases, the J end lost 4 bases, and 11 bases lay between the germline ends. Study-level points and caveats: Researchers reported that CD8+ Simpson's diversity was not significantly different in patients versus controls. Patients had around 30 CD8+ CDR3 sequences in common with controls (the shared set).

Researchers used genomic DNA as the template to profile TCR beta VDJ and CDR3. In TCRdb, the reads were re-called with MiXCR into one record per CDR3 protein. This table holds roughly 180,000 distinct CDR3 sequences, 64% found once. The V and J genes are TRBV12-3 or TRBV12-4 and TRBJ2-3; D is possibly TRBD2 (5 bases). This TCR was sampled from a human donor with severe aplastic anemia or a healthy control (not recorded which). The material sequenced was sorted CD4+, CD8+, or CD8+CD57+ T cells (not recorded which) from PBMCs. The CDR3: CASSFSGLPDTQYF. The CDR3 DNA sequence: TGTGCCAGCAGTTTCAGCGGCCTCCCAGATACGCAGTATTTT.